A single sample is the source of the 18 T cell receptor beta chains below, sequenced in a study of T cells expressing NK-cell markers. TCRdb reanalyzed the 5' RACE reads and collapses them to one entry per CDR3 protein, without DNA. The sample's table shows about 150,000 distinct CDR3 sequences. The sequenced material came from blood T cells: a sorted CD56 or NKG2C T cell subset, CD4+ or CD8+ T cells, or bulk PBMC T cells (not recorded which). These receptors were taken from a woman between 50 and 59 years old in good health.

This chain's CDR3 is CASSRRGGNSYEQYF. The chain joins TRBV14 to TRBJ2-7; TCRdb reports TRBD2, a call that lacks DNA to check it against. The CDR3 has 15 amino acids. CDR1 is SGHDN, CDR2 FVKESK, per germline.

The chain joins TRBV5-1 to TRBJ2-5; TCRdb's D gene call, TRBD2, goes unchecked for lack of DNA. Looked up from germline, CDR1 is SGHRS and CDR2 is YFSETQ. This CDR3 has 16 residues. CDR3 residues: CASSLEGLAGIETQYF. Supplemented by reference TRBV5-1 and TRBJ2-5, the full variable domain reads KAGVTQTPRYLIKTRGQQVTLSCSPISGHRSVSWYQQTPGQGLQFLFEYFSETQRNKGNFPGRFSGRQFSNSRSEMNVSTLELGDSALYLCASSLEGLAGIETQYFGPGTRLLVL.

This chain joins TRBV7-3 and TRBJ2-3. CDR3 length: 12 residues. Germline V CDR1 and CDR2: SGHTA, FQGTGA. The CDR3 region is CASSLLGDTQYF. The full variable domain, its missing parts supplied by reference TRBV7-3 and TRBJ2-3, is GAGVSQTPSNKVTEKGKYVELRCDPISGHTALYWYRQSLGQGPEFLIYFQGTGAADDSGLPNDRFFAVRPEGSVSTLKIQRTERGDSAVYLCASSLLGDTQYFGPGTRLTVL.

The chain is built from TRBV12-5 and TRBJ2-1; the TCRdb D gene call, TRBD2, has no DNA to confirm it. Germline V gene sequence: CDR1 LGHNT, CDR2 FRNRAP. This CDR3 region has 11 residues. CDR3 in amino acids: CAGREDNEQFF.

The V call is TRBV5-6, the J call TRBJ2-1; the D gene TCRdb calls, TRBD2, cannot be checked with no DNA. The CDR3 totals 17 residues. The germline gives CDR1 SGHDT, CDR2 YYEEEE. The CDR3 loop is CASSPKEREVSYNEQFF.

The chain combines TRBV11-2 with TRBJ2-2. Germline CDR1 is SGHAT and CDR2 is FQNNGV. The CDR3 extends over 17 amino acids. CDR3 protein: CASSSPLHYYNTGELFF. Filled out from reference TRBV11-2 and TRBJ2-2, the complete variable domain reads EAGVAQSPRYKIIEKRQSVAFWCNPISGHATLYWYQQILGQGPKLLIQFQNNGVVDDSQLPKDRFSAERLKGVDSTLKIQPAKLEDSAVYLCASSSPLHYYNTGELFFGEGSRLTVL.

The V and J genes are TRBV24-1 and TRBJ1-5. The CDR3 is 12 amino acids. Germline-derived CDR1 and CDR2 are KGHDR and SFDVKD. CDR3 sequence reads: CATSGKGQPQHF.

CDR3 residues: CAISGNSGLPYEQYF. The V call is TRBV10-3, the J call TRBJ2-7; the TCRdb call, TRBD2, lacks DNA for checking. Germline-derived CDR1 and CDR2 are ENHRY and SYGVKD. The CDR3 is 15 residues long.

J is TRBJ2-1 and V is TRBV27; TCRdb calls TRBD1, which cannot be checked without DNA. The germline V gene encodes CDR1 MNHEY and CDR2 SMNVEV (reference sequence). The CDR3 is 15 residues long. CDR3 sequence reads: CASSLTPGQFNEQFF.

The chain recombines TRBV27 with TRBJ2-2; the TRBD1 assignment by TCRdb is unverifiable without DNA. This CDR3 contains 15 residues. Germline CDR1 is MNHEY and CDR2 is SMNVEV (reference sequence). The CDR3 here is CASRGGPRVTGELFF.

The gene calls are TRBV11-2 and TRBJ2-3. CDR3 length: 15 residues. CDR1 SGHAT and CDR2 FQNNGV come from the germline V gene. CDR3 protein: CASSLDVSSTDTQYF.

The chain joins TRBV11-1 to TRBJ2-1; TCRdb returns TRBD1, unconfirmable since there is no DNA. Germline-derived CDR1 and CDR2 are SGHAT and FQDESV (reference sequence). This CDR3 has 13 residues. CDR3 protein: CASSLVVGDEQFF.

The gene calls are TRBV27 and TRBJ1-1; the D call of TRBD1 rests on TCRdb alone, since no DNA is present to check it. This CDR3 has 14 residues. From germline, CDR1 is MNHEY and CDR2 SMNVEV (reference sequence). CDR3: CASSTQGQVTEAFF.

V usage is TRBV29-1 and J usage is TRBJ1-2; the D gene TCRdb calls, TRBD1, cannot be checked with no DNA. From germline, CDR1 is SQVTM and CDR2 ANQGSEA. This CDR3 contains 15 residues. The CDR3 here is CSVIPRDRTNYGYTF.

The rearrangement joins TRBV4-2 to TRBJ2-1; TCRdb indicates TRBD1, and absent DNA this call remains unverified. Germline V gives CDR1 LGHNA, CDR2 YNFKEQ. This CDR3 is 14 amino acids long. The chain's CDR3 is CASSQVLQEHEQFF.

V gene TRBV24-1 combines with J gene TRBJ2-2; TCRdb names TRBD2, which stays unverified in the absence of DNA. CDR3 length: 17 residues. CDR1 and CDR2 (germline): KGHDR, SFDVKD. The CDR3 spells CATSDALAGVRTGELFF.

V is TRBV7-6 and J is TRBJ2-3; TCRdb picks TRBD2, but there is no DNA to check that call. This CDR3 spans 20 amino acids. Germline CDR1 reads SGHVS; CDR2 reads FNYEAQ. The CDR3 loop reads CASSLIGGPGLAGTTDTQYF.

The CDR3 sequence: CASSVVGYEQYF. This chain joins TRBV2 and TRBJ2-7. This CDR3 contains 12 residues. Looked up from germline, CDR1 is SNHLY and CDR2 is FYNNEI. The full variable domain, in which reference TRBV2 and TRBJ2-7 provide the parts outside the CDR3, is EPEVTQTPSHQVTQMGQEVILRCVPISNHLYFYWYRQILGQKVEFLVSFYNNEISEKSEIFDDQFSVERPDGSNFTLKIRSTKLEDSAMYFCASSVVGYEQYFGPGTRLTVT.